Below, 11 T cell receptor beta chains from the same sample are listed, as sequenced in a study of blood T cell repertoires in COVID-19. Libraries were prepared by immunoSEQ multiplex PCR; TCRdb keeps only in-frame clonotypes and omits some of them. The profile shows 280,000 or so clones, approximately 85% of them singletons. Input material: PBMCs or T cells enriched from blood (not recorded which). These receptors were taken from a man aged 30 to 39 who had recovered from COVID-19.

The CDR3 loop reads CASSTDSVNEKLFF. As DNA, the CDR3 is TGTGCCAGCAGTACCGACAGCGTTAATGAAAAACTGTTTTTT. The genes are TRBV2 and TRBJ1-4, with a weak D call TRBD1 (5 bases). The ends were cut back, 5 bases at V and 4 bases at J, with 11 bases in the middle. The germline V gene has CDR1 SNHLY and CDR2 FYNNEI. The CDR3 covers 14 residues.

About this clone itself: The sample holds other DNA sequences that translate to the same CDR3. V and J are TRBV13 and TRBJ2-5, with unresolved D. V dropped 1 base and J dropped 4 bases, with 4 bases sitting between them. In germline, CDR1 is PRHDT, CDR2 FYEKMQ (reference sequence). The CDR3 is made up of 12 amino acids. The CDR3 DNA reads TGTGCCAGCAGCTTAGATAGAGAGACCCAGTACTTC. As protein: CASSLDRETQYF.

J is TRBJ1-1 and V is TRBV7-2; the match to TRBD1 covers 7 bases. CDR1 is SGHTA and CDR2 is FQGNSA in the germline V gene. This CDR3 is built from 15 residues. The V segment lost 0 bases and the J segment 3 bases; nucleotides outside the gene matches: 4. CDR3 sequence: CASSLAGGGYTEAFF. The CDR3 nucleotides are TGTGCCAGCAGCTTAGCAGGAGGGGGCTACACTGAAGCTTTCTTT.

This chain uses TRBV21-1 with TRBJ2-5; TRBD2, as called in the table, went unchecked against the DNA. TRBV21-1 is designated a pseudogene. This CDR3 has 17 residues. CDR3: CASSKVPGVEYQETQYF. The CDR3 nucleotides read TGTGCCAGCAGCAAAGTACCGGGGGTGGAGTACCAAGAGACCCAGTACTTC.

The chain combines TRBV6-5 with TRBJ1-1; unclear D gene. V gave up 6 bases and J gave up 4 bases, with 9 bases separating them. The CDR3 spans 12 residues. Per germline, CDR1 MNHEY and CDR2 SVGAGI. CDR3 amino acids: CASRSGFTEAFF. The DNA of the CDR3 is TGTGCCAGCAGGTCAGGCTTCACTGAAGCTTTCTTT.

The CDR3 coding sequence is TGTGCCAGCGAGGGTATCTCTGGTCAGCCCCAGCATTTT. Translation gives CASEGISGQPQHF. This rearrangement joins TRBV5-8 to TRBJ1-5, with D unclear. The V gene's germline CDR1 is SGHTS and CDR2 YDEGEE. The length of the CDR3 is 13 residues. Trimming took 7 bases from V and 6 from J, leaving 14 bases between them.

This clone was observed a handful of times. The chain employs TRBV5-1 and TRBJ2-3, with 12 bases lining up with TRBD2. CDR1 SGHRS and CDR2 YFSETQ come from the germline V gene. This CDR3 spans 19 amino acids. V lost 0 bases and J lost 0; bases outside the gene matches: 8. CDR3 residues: CASSLVRTSGASSTDTQYF. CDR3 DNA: TGCGCCAGCAGCTTGGTAAGGACTAGCGGGGCAAGTAGCACAGATACGCAGTATTTT.

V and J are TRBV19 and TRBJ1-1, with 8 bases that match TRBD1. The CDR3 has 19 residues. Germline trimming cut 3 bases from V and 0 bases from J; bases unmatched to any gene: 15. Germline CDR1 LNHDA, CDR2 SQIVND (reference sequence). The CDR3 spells CASSISPGQETSLNTEAFF. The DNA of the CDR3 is TGTGCCAGTAGTATTTCTCCGGGACAGGAGACCTCATTGAACACTGAAGCTTTCTTT. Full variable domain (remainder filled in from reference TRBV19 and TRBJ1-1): DGGITQSPKYLFRKEGQNVTLSCEQNLNHDAMYWYRQDPGQGLRLIYYSQIVNDFQKGDIAEGYSVSREKKESFPLTVTSAQKNPTAFYLCASSISPGQETSLNTEAFFGQGTRLTVV.

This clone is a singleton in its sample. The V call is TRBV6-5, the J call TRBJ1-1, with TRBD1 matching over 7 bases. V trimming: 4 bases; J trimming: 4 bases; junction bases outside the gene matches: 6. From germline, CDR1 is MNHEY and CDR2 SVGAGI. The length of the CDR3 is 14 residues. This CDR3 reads CASSSGQLSTEAFF. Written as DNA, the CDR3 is TGTGCCAGCAGTTCGGGACAGTTGAGCACTGAAGCTTTCTTT.

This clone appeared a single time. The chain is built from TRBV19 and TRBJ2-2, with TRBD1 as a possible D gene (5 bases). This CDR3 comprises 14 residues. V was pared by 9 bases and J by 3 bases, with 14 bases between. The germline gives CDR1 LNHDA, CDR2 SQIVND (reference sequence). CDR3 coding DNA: TGTGCCAGCGCAGGGTTTGTCGACACCGGGGAGCTGTTTTTT. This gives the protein CASAGFVDTGELFF.

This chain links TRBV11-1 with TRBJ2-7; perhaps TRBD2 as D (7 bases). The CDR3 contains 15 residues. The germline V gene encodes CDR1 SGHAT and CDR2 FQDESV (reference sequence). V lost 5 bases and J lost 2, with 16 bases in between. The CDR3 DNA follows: TGTGCCAGCAGCACCCTGGGGGGGACAACCTACGAGCAGTACTTC. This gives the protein CASSTLGGTTYEQYF.